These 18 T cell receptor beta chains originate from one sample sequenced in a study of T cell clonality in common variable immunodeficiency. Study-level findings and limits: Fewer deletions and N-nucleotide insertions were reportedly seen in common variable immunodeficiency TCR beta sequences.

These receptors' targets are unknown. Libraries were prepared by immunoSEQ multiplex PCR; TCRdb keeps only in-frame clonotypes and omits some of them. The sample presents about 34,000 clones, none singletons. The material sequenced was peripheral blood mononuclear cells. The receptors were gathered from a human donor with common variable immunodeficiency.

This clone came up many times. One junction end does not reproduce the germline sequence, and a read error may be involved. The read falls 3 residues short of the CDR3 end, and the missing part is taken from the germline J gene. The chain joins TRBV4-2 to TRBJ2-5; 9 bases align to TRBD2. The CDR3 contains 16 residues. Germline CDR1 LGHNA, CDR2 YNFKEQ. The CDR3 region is CASSQGAGGTQETQYF. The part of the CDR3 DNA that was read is TGCGCCAGCAGCCAAGGGGCGGGAGGGACACAAGAGACC.

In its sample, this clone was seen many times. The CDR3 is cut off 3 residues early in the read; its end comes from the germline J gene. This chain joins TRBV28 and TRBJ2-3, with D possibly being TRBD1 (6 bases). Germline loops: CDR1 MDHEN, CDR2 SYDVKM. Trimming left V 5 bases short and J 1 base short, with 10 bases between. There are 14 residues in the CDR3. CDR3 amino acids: CASSTGWGTDTQYF. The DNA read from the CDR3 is TGTGCCAGCAGTACAGGGTGGGGCACAGATACG.

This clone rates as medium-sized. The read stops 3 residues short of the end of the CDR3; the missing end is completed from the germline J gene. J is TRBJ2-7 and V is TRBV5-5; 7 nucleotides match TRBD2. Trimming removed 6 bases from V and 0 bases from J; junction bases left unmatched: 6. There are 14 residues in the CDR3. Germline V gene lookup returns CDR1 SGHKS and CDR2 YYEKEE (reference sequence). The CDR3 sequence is CASINGGNSYEQYF. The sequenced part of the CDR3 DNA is TGTGCCAGCATCAACGGGGGGAACTCCTACGAG.

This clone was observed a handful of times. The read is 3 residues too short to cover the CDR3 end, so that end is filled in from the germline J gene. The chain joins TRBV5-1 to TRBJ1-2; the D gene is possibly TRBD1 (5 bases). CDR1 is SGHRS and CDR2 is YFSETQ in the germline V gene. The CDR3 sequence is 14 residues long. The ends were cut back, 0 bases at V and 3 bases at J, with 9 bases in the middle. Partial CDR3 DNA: TGCGCCAGCAGCTTGGTCCCGGGGGACTATGGC. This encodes CASSLVPGDYG. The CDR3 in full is CASSLVPGDYGYTF.

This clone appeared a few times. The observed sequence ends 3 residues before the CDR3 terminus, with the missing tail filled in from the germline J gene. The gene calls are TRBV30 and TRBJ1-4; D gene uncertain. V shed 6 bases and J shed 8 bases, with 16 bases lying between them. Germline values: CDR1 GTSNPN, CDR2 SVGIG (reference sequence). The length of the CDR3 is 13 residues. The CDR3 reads CACLYGKGEKLFF. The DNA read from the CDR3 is TGTGCCTGCCTTTATGGTAAAGGCGAAAAA.

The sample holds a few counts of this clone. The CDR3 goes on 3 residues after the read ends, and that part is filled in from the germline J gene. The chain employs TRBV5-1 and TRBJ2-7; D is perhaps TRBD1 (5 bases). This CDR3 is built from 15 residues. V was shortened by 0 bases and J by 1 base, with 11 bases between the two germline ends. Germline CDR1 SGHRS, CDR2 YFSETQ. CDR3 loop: CASSLEVAGSYEQYF. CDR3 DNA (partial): TGCGCCAGCAGCTTGGAGGTAGCAGGGTCCTACGAG.

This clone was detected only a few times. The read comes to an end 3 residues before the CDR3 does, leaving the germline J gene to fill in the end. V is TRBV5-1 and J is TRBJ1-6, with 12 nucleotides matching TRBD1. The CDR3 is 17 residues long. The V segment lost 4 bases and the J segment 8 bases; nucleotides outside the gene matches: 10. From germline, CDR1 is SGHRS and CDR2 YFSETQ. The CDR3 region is CASSLGTGGASYSPLHF. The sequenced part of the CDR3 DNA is TGCGCCAGCAGCCTCGGGACAGGGGGCGCGAGTTATTCACCC.

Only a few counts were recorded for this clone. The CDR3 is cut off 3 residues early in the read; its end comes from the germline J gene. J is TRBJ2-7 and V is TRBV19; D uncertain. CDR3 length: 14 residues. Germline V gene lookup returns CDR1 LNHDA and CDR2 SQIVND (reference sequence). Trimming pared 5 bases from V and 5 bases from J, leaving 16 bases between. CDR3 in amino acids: CASSARRRLDEQYF. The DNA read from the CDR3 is TGTGCCAGTAGTGCCCGGCGGAGACTTGACGAG.

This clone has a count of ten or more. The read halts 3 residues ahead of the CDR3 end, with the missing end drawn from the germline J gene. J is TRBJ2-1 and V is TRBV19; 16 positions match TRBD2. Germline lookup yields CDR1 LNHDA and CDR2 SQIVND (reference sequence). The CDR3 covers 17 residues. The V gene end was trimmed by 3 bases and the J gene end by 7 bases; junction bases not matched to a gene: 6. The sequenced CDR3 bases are TGTGCCAGTAGTATGGGACTAGCGGGAGGGCGTACAAATGAG. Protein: CASSMGLAGGRTNE. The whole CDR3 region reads CASSMGLAGGRTNEQFF.

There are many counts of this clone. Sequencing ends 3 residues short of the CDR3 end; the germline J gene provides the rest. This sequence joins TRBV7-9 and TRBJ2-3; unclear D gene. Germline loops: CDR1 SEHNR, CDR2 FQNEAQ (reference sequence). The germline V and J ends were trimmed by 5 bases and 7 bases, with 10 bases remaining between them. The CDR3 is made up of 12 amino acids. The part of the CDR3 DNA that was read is TGTGCCAGCAGCCCCCAGTTAAATACG. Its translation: CASSPQLNT. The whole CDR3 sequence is CASSPQLNTQYF. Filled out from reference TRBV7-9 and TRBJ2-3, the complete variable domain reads DTGVSQNPRHKITKRGQNVTFRCDPISEHNRLYWYRQTLGQGPEFLTYFQNEAQLEKSRLLSDRFSAERPKGSFSTLEIQRTEQGDSAMYLCASSPQLNTQYFGPGTRLTVL.

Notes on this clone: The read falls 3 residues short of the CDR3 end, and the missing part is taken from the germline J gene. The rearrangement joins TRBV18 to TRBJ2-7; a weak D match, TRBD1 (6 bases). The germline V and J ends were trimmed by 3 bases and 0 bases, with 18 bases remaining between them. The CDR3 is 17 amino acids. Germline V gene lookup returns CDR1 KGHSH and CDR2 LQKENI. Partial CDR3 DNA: TGTGCCAGCTCACCCGGCATATGGGGACAAAGCTCCTACGAG. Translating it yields CASSPGIWGQSSYE. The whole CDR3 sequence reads CASSPGIWGQSSYEQYF.

CDR3: CASSDPGDTGELFF. The DNA read from the CDR3 is TGCGCCAGCAGTGATCCCGGGGACACCGGGGAG. The rearrangement uses TRBV10-2 and TRBJ2-2; perhaps TRBD2 as D (5 bases). The read terminates 3 residues before the CDR3 end, so the remaining end is supplied by the germline J gene. The germline gives CDR1 WSHSY, CDR2 SAAADI. The length of the CDR3 is 14 residues. With 3 bases removed from V and 3 bases from J, the gap between germline ends came to 8 bases.

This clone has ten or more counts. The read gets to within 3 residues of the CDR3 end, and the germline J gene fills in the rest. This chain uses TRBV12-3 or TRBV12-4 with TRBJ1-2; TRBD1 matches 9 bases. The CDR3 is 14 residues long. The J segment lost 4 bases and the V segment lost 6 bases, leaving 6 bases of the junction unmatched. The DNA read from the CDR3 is TGTGCCAGCAGCCTTACAGGGGGCGGCTATGGC. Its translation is CASSLTGGGYG. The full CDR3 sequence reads CASSLTGGGYGYTF.

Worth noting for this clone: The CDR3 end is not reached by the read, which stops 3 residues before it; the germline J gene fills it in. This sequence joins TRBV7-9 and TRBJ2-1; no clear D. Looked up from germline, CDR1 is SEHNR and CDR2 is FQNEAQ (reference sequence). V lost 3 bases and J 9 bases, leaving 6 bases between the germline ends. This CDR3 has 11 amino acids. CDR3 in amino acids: CASSFSREQFF. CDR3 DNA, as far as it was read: TGTGCCAGCAGCTTCTCCCGTGAG.

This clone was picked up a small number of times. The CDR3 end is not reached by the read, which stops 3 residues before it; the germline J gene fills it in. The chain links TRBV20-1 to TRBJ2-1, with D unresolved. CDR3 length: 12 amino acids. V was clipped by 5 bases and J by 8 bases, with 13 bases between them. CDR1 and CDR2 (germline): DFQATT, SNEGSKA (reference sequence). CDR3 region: CSAGRHGDEQFF. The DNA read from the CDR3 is TGCAGTGCTGGAAGACATGGCGATGAG.

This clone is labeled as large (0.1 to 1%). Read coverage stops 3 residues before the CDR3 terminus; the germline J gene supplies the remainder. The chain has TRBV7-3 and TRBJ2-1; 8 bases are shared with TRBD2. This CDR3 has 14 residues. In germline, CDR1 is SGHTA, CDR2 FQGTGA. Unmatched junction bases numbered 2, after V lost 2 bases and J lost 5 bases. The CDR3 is CASSLAGGDNEQFF. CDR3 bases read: TGTGCCAGCAGCTTAGCGGGAGGAGACAATGAG.

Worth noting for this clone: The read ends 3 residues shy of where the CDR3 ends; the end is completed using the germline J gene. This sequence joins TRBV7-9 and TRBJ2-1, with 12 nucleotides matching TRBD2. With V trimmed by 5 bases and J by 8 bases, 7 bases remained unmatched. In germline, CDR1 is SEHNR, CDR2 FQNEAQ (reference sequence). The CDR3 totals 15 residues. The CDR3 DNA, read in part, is TGTGCCAGCAGCCGGACTAGCGGGGACGGTGATGAG. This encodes CASSRTSGDGDE. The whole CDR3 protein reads CASSRTSGDGDEQFF.

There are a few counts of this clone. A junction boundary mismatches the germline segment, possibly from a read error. The chain's CDR3 is CASSPQGVETQYF. The CDR3 DNA, read in part, is TGTGCCAGCTCCCCACAGGGTGTAGAGACC. The chain recombines TRBV18 with TRBJ2-5; D may be TRBD1 (6 bases). The read terminates 3 residues ahead of where the CDR3 ends, so the germline J gene completes it. The length of the CDR3 is 13 residues. Germline V gene lookup returns CDR1 KGHSH and CDR2 LQKENI.